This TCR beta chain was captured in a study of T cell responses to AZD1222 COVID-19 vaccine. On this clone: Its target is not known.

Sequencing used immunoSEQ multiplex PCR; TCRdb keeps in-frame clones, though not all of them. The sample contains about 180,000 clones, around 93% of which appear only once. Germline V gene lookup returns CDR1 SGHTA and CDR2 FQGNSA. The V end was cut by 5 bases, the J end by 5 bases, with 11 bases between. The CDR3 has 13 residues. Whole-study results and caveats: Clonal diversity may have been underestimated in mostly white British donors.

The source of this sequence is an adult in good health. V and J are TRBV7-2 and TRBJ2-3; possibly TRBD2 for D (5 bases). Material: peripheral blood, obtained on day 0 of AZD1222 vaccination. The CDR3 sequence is CASSQRRLDTQYF. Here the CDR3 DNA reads TGTGCCAGCAGCCAAAGGAGGTTAGATACGCAGTATTTT.